These 27 T cell receptor beta chains were all obtained from the same sample, sequenced in a study of blood T cell repertoires in COVID-19. Sequenced by immunoSEQ multiplex PCR; TCRdb stores in-frame clones only, minus some. Of about 130,000 clones in the sample, about 85% are singletons; the top ten hold roughly 30%. The sample was peripheral blood. The source of these receptors is a woman aged 80 or older with acute or convalescent COVID-19.

The DNA for the CDR3 is TGCAGCGCGAGGACAGCCAGGAGTGAAGCTTTCTTT. This gives the protein CSARTARSEAFF. The V gene is TRBV29-1, the J gene TRBJ1-1; maybe TRBD1 (6 bases). The V gene's germline CDR1 is SQVTM and CDR2 ANQGSEA. V dropped 7 bases and J dropped 7 bases, with 16 bases sitting between them. CDR3 length: 12 amino acids.

The chain couples TRBV7-8 to TRBJ1-6, with D unclear. Germline V gives CDR1 SGHVS, CDR2 FQNEAQ. This CDR3 has 12 residues. V gave up 0 bases and J gave up 10 bases, with 4 bases separating them. CDR3 nucleotides: TGTGCCAGCAGCTTAGCTCAGTCACCCCTCCACTTT. It specifies CASSLAQSPLHF.

The chain is built from TRBV5-6 and TRBJ2-3; TRBD2 aligns across 8 bases. V gave up 2 bases and J gave up 0 bases; unmatched junction bases: 5. CDR1 is SGHDT, CDR2 YYEEEE, per germline. The CDR3 has 16 residues. The CDR3 reads CASSLKRGLSTDTQYF. CDR3 DNA: TGTGCCAGCAGCTTAAAGCGGGGGCTGAGCACAGATACGCAGTATTTT.

The chain joins TRBV5-1 to TRBJ2-7, with D possibly TRBD1 on 6 matching bases. CDR1 and CDR2 (germline): SGHRS, YFSETQ. This CDR3 has 15 amino acids. V lost 0 bases and J 1 base, leaving 11 bases between the germline ends. The CDR3: CASSLDGTRSYEQYF. The CDR3, as DNA: TGCGCCAGCAGCTTGGACGGGACACGGTCCTACGAGCAGTACTTC.

This clone was seen only a few times. J is TRBJ2-5 and V is TRBV2; 9 nucleotides line up with TRBD2. Germline V CDR1 and CDR2: SNHLY, FYNNEI. The length of the CDR3 is 13 residues. Trimming took 4 bases from V and 5 from J; bases not matched to a gene: 2. The CDR3 reads CASSGGLAETQYF. CDR3 bases: TGTGCCAGCAGTGGGGGACTAGCCGAGACCCAGTACTTC.

A remark on this clone: The junction shows a germline mismatch at one end, possibly a read error. This chain uses TRBV2 with TRBJ2-3; D is unclear. Germline assignment: CDR1 SNHLY and CDR2 FYNNEI. The CDR3 runs to 13 residues. CDR3 in amino acids: CANSGSSTDTQYF. Here the CDR3 DNA reads TGTGCCAACAGTGGTTCTAGCACAGATACGCAGTATTTT.

This clone has just a few counts. V is TRBV6-5 and J is TRBJ1-1; D might be TRBD1 (6 bases). Germline CDR1 MNHEY, CDR2 SVGAGI. The V gene lost 2 bases and the J gene lost 3 bases, with 7 bases spanning the gap. The CDR3 length is 13 residues. The CDR3 nucleotides read TGTGCCAGCAGTTACGGACAGTACACTGAAGCTTTCTTT. Amino acid sequence: CASSYGQYTEAFF.

The chain employs TRBV7-2 and TRBJ2-1, with 8 bases aligning to TRBD2. The CDR3 totals 14 residues. V shed 7 bases and J 7 bases; nucleotides not matched to a gene: 9. CDR1 and CDR2 (germline): SGHTA, FQGNSA. The CDR3 is CASTPGGASNEQFF. The CDR3 DNA sequence: TGTGCCAGCACTCCGGGAGGGGCTAGTAATGAGCAGTTCTTC.

The chain links TRBV7-6 to TRBJ2-6, with 9 bases matching TRBD1. Germline lookup yields CDR1 SGHVS and CDR2 FNYEAQ. This CDR3 is 18 amino acids long. V trimming: 5 bases; J trimming: 0 bases; junction bases outside the gene matches: 8. CDR3 residues: CASSQQGAVPSGANVLTF. CDR3 nucleotides: TGTGCCAGCAGCCAACAGGGGGCAGTTCCCTCTGGGGCCAACGTCCTGACTTTC.

The sample holds a few counts of this clone. V usage is TRBV18 and J usage is TRBJ1-1; a possible D gene is TRBD1 (5 bases). The CDR3 spans 20 residues. From germline, CDR1 is KGHSH and CDR2 LQKENI. The V end lost 0 bases, the J end lost 0 bases, and 23 bases lay between the germline ends. The DNA of the CDR3 is TGTGCCAGCTCACCACCTGCCTCACGGGGGACCACTTGGATGAACACTGAAGCTTTCTTT. Its protein product is CASSPPASRGTTWMNTEAFF.

V gene TRBV6-5 combines with J gene TRBJ1-2; possibly TRBD1 for D (6 bases). CDR3 length: 12 residues. V lost 7 bases and J 13 bases, leaving 19 bases between the germline ends. Germline V lookup: CDR1 MNHEY, CDR2 SVGAGI. CDR3 coding DNA: TGTGCCAGCACCTTACTTACAGGGTATGGCACCTTC. Amino acids: CASTLLTGYGTF.

The J gene is TRBJ2-2, the V gene TRBV9; 9 bases match TRBD1. CDR1 and CDR2 (germline): SGDLS, YYNGEE. Trimming took 5 bases from V and 5 from J; bases not matched to a gene: 4. The length of the CDR3 is 14 residues. CDR3 sequence reads: CASRKQGATGELFF. The DNA for the CDR3 is TGTGCCAGCAGAAAACAGGGGGCTACCGGGGAGCTGTTTTTT. The whole variable domain, filled in from reference TRBV9 and TRBJ2-2, reads DSGVTQTPKHLITATGQRVTLRCSPRSGDLSVYWYQQSLDQGLQFLIQYYNGEERAKGNILERFSAQQFPDLHSELNLSSLELGDSALYFCASRKQGATGELFFGEGSRLTVL.

The chain employs TRBV7-9 and TRBJ1-1; no clear D gene. Germline loops: CDR1 SEHNR, CDR2 FQNEAQ (reference sequence). V was trimmed by 6 bases and J by 3 bases, leaving 11 bases between them. The CDR3 totals 13 residues. CDR3 DNA sequence: TGTGCCAGCAGATCATACTCGGACACTGAAGCTTTCTTT. Amino acids: CASRSYSDTEAFF.

In DNA, the CDR3 is TGTGCCAGCACCAGACGGGGTCCCACTGAAGCTTTCTTT. This codes for CASTRRGPTEAFF. The genes are TRBV7-9 and TRBJ1-1; the D is unclear. Germline CDR1 SEHNR, CDR2 FQNEAQ (reference sequence). The CDR3 length is 13 residues. The V end lost 7 bases, the J end lost 4 bases, and 13 bases lay between the germline ends.

V is TRBV18 and J is TRBJ1-1; D gene ambiguous. From germline, CDR1 is KGHSH and CDR2 LQKENI. The CDR3 extends over 13 amino acids. The germline V and J ends were trimmed by 1 base and 7 bases, with 10 bases remaining between them. CDR3 residues: CASSPRAGYEAFF. The CDR3 nucleotides are TGTGCCAGCTCACCACGGGCAGGATATGAAGCTTTCTTT.

The sample holds a few counts of this clone. The chain recombines TRBV3-1 (or the pseudogene TRBV3-2) with TRBJ1-1; D is perhaps TRBD1 (6 bases). Germline V gives CDR1 LGHDT, CDR2 YNNKEL (reference sequence). The CDR3 is 13 amino acids. V lost 4 bases to trimming and J lost 6 bases, with 12 bases between them. The chain's CDR3 is CASSLGGLSEAFF. The CDR3 nucleotides are TGTGCCAGCAGCCTAGGGGGTCTATCTGAAGCTTTCTTT.

The chain is built from TRBV9 and TRBJ2-2; 7 bases match TRBD2. V lost 9 bases to trimming and J lost 1 base; unmatched junction nucleotides: 6. Germline V gene lookup returns CDR1 SGDLS and CDR2 YYNGEE. The CDR3 is 14 residues long. The CDR3 DNA reads as TGTGCCACTGCTAGGGAGGGGAACACCGGGGAGCTGTTTTTT. This translates into CATAREGNTGELFF.

The chain uses TRBV7-9 and TRBJ2-3; 14 bases agree with TRBD2. The germline gives CDR1 SEHNR, CDR2 FQNEAQ (reference sequence). Trimming took 5 bases from V and 4 from J; bases not matched to a gene: 5. This CDR3 has 16 residues. The CDR3 here is CASSPRTSGGSDTQYF. CDR3 nucleotides: TGTGCCAGCAGCCCCCGGACTAGCGGGGGGTCAGATACGCAGTATTTT.

V and J are TRBV9 and TRBJ1-3, with TRBD1 matching 9 bases. Trimming took 2 bases from V and 0 from J; bases not matched to a gene: 9. Germline CDR1 SGDLS, CDR2 YYNGEE. This CDR3 has 18 residues. The CDR3 spells CASSVSPQGAGSGNTIYF. CDR3 bases: TGTGCCAGCAGCGTTAGTCCACAGGGGGCCGGCTCTGGAAACACCATATATTTT.

The rearrangement uses TRBV3-1 (or the pseudogene TRBV3-2) and TRBJ1-5; a possible D gene is TRBD1 (5 bases). V lost 3 bases to trimming and J lost 4 bases, with 10 bases between them. This CDR3 comprises 14 residues. The germline CDR1 and CDR2 sequences are LGHDT and YNNKEL (reference sequence). The DNA of the CDR3 is TGTGCCAGCAGCCAGGGGGGGTCGAATCAGCCCCAGCATTTT. It yields the protein CASSQGGSNQPQHF.

CDR3: CASSEASSGIYEQYF. For the CDR3, the DNA is TGTGCCAGCAGTGAAGCTAGTAGCGGAATCTACGAGCAGTACTTC. The rearrangement links TRBV6-1 to TRBJ2-7, with D possibly matching TRBD2 (6 bases). The CDR3 consists of 15 residues. V was shortened by 0 bases and J by 3 bases, with 12 bases between the two germline ends. Per the germline V gene, CDR1 is MNHNS and CDR2 is SASEGT.

The rearrangement links TRBV2 to TRBJ2-3; D is perhaps TRBD2 (5 bases). Trimming took off 5 bases at V and 0 bases at J, with 12 bases between the two ends. Germline V gene sequence: CDR1 SNHLY, CDR2 FYNNEI. The CDR3 totals 15 residues. Written as DNA, the CDR3 is TGTGCCAGCAGTTCGGAGGTTACTAGCACAGATACGCAGTATTTT. Encoded protein: CASSSEVTSTDTQYF.

V is TRBV15 and J is TRBJ2-7; TRBD1 matches at 7 bases. CDR1 is LNHNV, CDR2 YYDKDF, per germline (reference sequence). J gave up 0 bases and V 3 bases, and 2 bases lay outside the gene matches. The CDR3 contains 14 residues. The CDR3 is CATSRDRNSYEQYF. CDR3 coding DNA: TGTGCCACCAGCAGGGACAGGAACTCCTACGAGCAGTACTTC.

The V call is TRBV5-1, the J call TRBJ2-7; D might be TRBD2 (5 bases). The CDR3 has 13 residues. V was cut by 1 base and J by 4 bases, with 9 bases left in between. Germline loops: CDR1 SGHRS, CDR2 YFSETQ. CDR3 amino acids: CASSLFSGYEQYF. For the CDR3, the DNA is TGCGCCAGCAGCTTGTTTTCGGGGTACGAGCAGTACTTC.

The V and J genes are TRBV2 and TRBJ2-1, with 8 bases that match TRBD2. CDR3 length: 15 residues. Germline V lookup: CDR1 SNHLY, CDR2 FYNNEI. Trimming cost V 8 bases and J 9 bases; bases outside gene matches: 15. CDR3 in amino acids: CASQPGRGEGFEQFF. In DNA, the CDR3 is TGTGCCAGCCAGCCAGGGCGGGGGGAAGGTTTTGAGCAGTTCTTC. Looking up the rest from reference TRBV2 and TRBJ2-1 gives the full variable domain: EPEVTQTPSHQVTQMGQEVILRCVPISNHLYFYWYRQILGQKVEFLVSFYNNEISEKSEIFDDQFSVERPDGSNFTLKIRSTKLEDSAMYFCASQPGRGEGFEQFFGPGTRLTVL.

The chain links TRBV9 to TRBJ1-1, with D uncertain. The CDR3 runs 15 residues. V shed 3 bases and J shed 0 bases, with 12 bases lying between them. Germline CDR1 SGDLS, CDR2 YYNGEE. The CDR3 region has the DNA TGTGCCAGCAGCGCCCTGGGCCCGCTGAACACTGAAGCTTTCTTT. It codes for CASSALGPLNTEAFF.

The chain joins TRBV5-6 to TRBJ1-6; 7 bases match TRBD1. V lost 0 bases and J lost 9; bases outside the gene matches: 9. Per germline, CDR1 SGHDT and CDR2 YYEEEE. The CDR3 is 16 residues long. For the CDR3, the DNA is TGTGCCAGCAGCTTGGCCGGAGGGGGCGAGGGTTCACCCCTCCACTTT. Encoded protein: CASSLAGGGEGSPLHF.